These 23 T cell receptor beta chains share one sample of origin, sequenced in a study of blood T cell repertoires in COVID-19. The protocol was immunoSEQ multiplex PCR, while the TCRdb copy is restricted to in-frame clones and leaves out a portion. The data show approximately 350,000 clones, under 95% seen once. What was sequenced was peripheral blood. These receptors all stem from a woman aged 18-30 years who had recovered from COVID-19.

The chain uses TRBV5-6 and TRBJ1-1, with 9 bases matching TRBD1. Per germline, CDR1 SGHDT and CDR2 YYEEEE. V lost 7 bases and J lost 1; bases outside the gene matches: 11. This CDR3 spans 16 amino acids. The CDR3 is CASQRYRGLRNTEAFF. CDR3 nucleotide sequence: TGTGCCAGCCAGAGATACAGGGGGCTGAGGAACACTGAAGCTTTCTTT.

The rearrangement joins TRBV5-1 to TRBJ2-3; the match to TRBD1 covers 9 bases. V shed 4 bases, J shed 9 bases, and the junction held 3 bases outside the gene matches. This CDR3 region has 12 residues. From germline, CDR1 is SGHRS and CDR2 YFSETQ. CDR3 sequence (DNA): TGCGCCAGCAGCGCGGGACAGGGCACGCAGTATTTT. It yields the protein CASSAGQGTQYF.

CDR3 coding DNA: TGTGCCAGCAGCCTGGACAGCACCTACGAGCAGTACGTC. Amino acid sequence: CASSLDSTYEQYV. The chain recombines TRBV6-2 or TRBV6-3 with TRBJ2-7, with D tentatively TRBD1 (6 bases). The CDR3 consists of 13 residues. Germline V CDR1 and CDR2: MNHEY, SVGEGT. V was pared by 6 bases and J by 2 bases, with 11 bases between.

This clone was seen just once. The chain uses TRBV27 and TRBJ1-1, with D tentatively TRBD1 (6 bases). Between the trimmed V and J ends, which lost 1 base and 2 bases, there was a span of 11 bases. Germline loops: CDR1 MNHEY, CDR2 SMNVEV (reference sequence). CDR3 length: 15 amino acids. CDR3 loop: CASSLLGQTNTEAFF. The CDR3, as DNA: TGTGCCAGCAGTTTATTAGGACAGACAAACACTGAAGCTTTCTTT.

This clone has more than one count but fewer than ten. The chain is built from TRBV10-3 and TRBJ1-2; the D gene is possibly TRBD1 (5 bases). V gave up 4 bases and J gave up 7 bases, with 10 bases separating them. Germline CDR1 and CDR2: ENHRY and SYGVKD. This CDR3 is built from 12 residues. The CDR3 sequence: CAISAGGRGYTF. The CDR3 DNA reads TGTGCCATCAGTGCGGGGGGACGTGGCTACACCTTC.

This sequence joins TRBV30 and TRBJ1-2; 7 nucleotides line up with TRBD1. The CDR3 length is 14 residues. V trimming: 1 base; J trimming: 4 bases; junction bases outside the gene matches: 6. Germline V lookup: CDR1 GTSNPN, CDR2 SVGIG (reference sequence). CDR3 bases: TGTGCCTGGAGTGACAGGGGTAAAGGCTATGGCTACACCTTC. Translated: CAWSDRGKGYGYTF.

V gene TRBV7-9 combines with J gene TRBJ2-5; unclear D gene. The CDR3 runs to 14 residues. CDR1 is SEHNR and CDR2 is FQNEAQ in the germline V gene (reference sequence). V lost 0 bases and J 3 bases, leaving 8 bases between the germline ends. The CDR3 sequence is CASSLARQKETQYF. The CDR3 DNA reads as TGTGCCAGCAGCTTAGCGCGGCAGAAAGAGACCCAGTACTTC.

In DNA, the CDR3 is TGTGCCAGCAGCTTAGAAGGTTCTAGCTCCTATAATTCACCCCTCCACTTT. This translates into CASSLEGSSSYNSPLHF. The genes are TRBV11-3 and TRBJ1-6; unclear D gene. V lost 0 bases and J lost 0, with 9 bases in between. In germline, CDR1 is SGHNT, CDR2 YENEEA. The CDR3 sequence is 17 residues long.

The chain is built from TRBV7-2 and TRBJ2-3; D is unresolved. The CDR3 contains 15 residues. Germline CDR1 SGHTA, CDR2 FQGNSA. V lost 2 bases to trimming and J lost 4 bases, with 13 bases between them. CDR3 residues: CASSLITFPPDTQYF. The CDR3 nucleotides read TGTGCCAGCAGCTTAATTACATTCCCCCCAGATACGCAGTATTTT.

The chain recombines TRBV29-1 with TRBJ2-7; TRBD1 might be the D (5 bases). V dropped 1 base and J dropped 5 bases, with 9 bases sitting between them. There are 12 residues in the CDR3. The germline V gene has CDR1 SQVTM and CDR2 ANQGSEA. The chain's CDR3 is CSVEGQGHEQYV. DNA of the CDR3: TGCAGCGTTGAAGGGCAGGGCCACGAGCAGTACGTC.

The rearrangement joins TRBV10-3 to TRBJ2-5; TRBD1 agrees at 8 bases. After removal of 10 bases from V and 3 bases from J, the junction contained 7 bases not matched to a gene. Germline assignment: CDR1 ENHRY and CDR2 SYGVKD. CDR3 size: 13 residues. In DNA form, the CDR3 reads TGTGCCACGTTGACGGACAGGGAAGAGACCCAGTACTTC. Encoded protein: CATLTDREETQYF.

The chain couples TRBV7-9 to TRBJ1-2, with D possibly TRBD1 on 6 matching bases. The germline CDR1 and CDR2 sequences are SEHNR and FQNEAQ (reference sequence). V lost 7 bases, J lost 4 bases, and 16 bases lay in between. The CDR3 is 14 residues long. The CDR3 loop reads CASTETGTPYGYTF. For the CDR3, the DNA is TGTGCCAGCACCGAAACAGGGACCCCCTATGGCTACACCTTC.

V gene TRBV30 combines with J gene TRBJ1-2; no reliable D call. The germline V gene encodes CDR1 GTSNPN and CDR2 SVGIG (reference sequence). Deletions cut 0 bases from V and 4 bases from J, with 6 bases between. This CDR3 is 12 amino acids long. In nucleotides, the CDR3 is TGTGCCTGGAGTGTAAGCCTCTATGGCTACACCTTC. Its translation: CAWSVSLYGYTF.

The chain is built from TRBV30 and TRBJ1-2; D may be TRBD1 (6 bases). Germline V gene sequence: CDR1 GTSNPN, CDR2 SVGIG (reference sequence). The V end was cut by 2 bases, the J end by 4 bases, with 11 bases between. The CDR3 loop spans 13 amino acids. This CDR3 reads CAWSRRTVYGYTF. CDR3 coding DNA: TGTGCCTGGAGTCGTAGGACAGTCTATGGCTACACCTTC.

The gene calls are TRBV6-5 and TRBJ2-1; TRBD2 matches at 9 bases. Germline V gene data show CDR1 as MNHEY and CDR2 as SVGAGI. V was clipped by 2 bases and J by 7 bases; unmatched bases: 6. CDR3 size: 15 residues. In DNA form, the CDR3 reads TGTGCCAGCAGTTACGGCGGGAGGGTGGGTAATGAGCAGTTCTTC. Residues: CASSYGGRVGNEQFF.

The sample holds one count of this clone. This chain connects TRBV14 to TRBJ2-4; 11 bases match TRBD2. The germline gives CDR1 SGHDN, CDR2 FVKESK. The CDR3 totals 17 residues. The V segment lost 1 base and the J segment 8 bases; nucleotides outside the gene matches: 10. This chain's CDR3 is CASSQGGSGREGDIQYF. The DNA for the CDR3 is TGTGCCAGCAGCCAAGGAGGTAGCGGGAGGGAGGGGGACATTCAGTACTTC. Full variable domain (remainder filled in from reference TRBV14 and TRBJ2-4): EAGVTQFPSHSVIEKGQTVTLRCDPISGHDNLYWYRRVMGKEIKFLLHFVKESKQDESGMPNNRFLAERTGGTYSTLKVQPAELEDSGVYFCASSQGGSGREGDIQYFGAGTRLSVL.

This clone was counted once. This sequence joins TRBV6-1 and TRBJ1-2, with D uncertain. CDR1 MNHNS and CDR2 SASEGT come from the germline V gene. V dropped 2 bases and J dropped 4 bases, with 8 bases sitting between them. This CDR3 contains 13 residues. Written as DNA, the CDR3 is TGTGCCAGCAGTGAACGGGTTTCCTATGGCTACACCTTC. Translating gives CASSERVSYGYTF.

The genes are TRBV25-1 and TRBJ2-5, with D unclear. Trimming shortened V by 3 bases and J by 3 bases, and 5 bases separated the two germline ends. The CDR3 is 12 amino acids. CDR1 MGHDK and CDR2 SYGVNS come from the germline V gene. The CDR3 DNA sequence: TGTGCCAGCAGTGACTTAAAAGAGACCCAGTACTTC. Translating it yields CASSDLKETQYF.

The chain is built from TRBV3-1 (or the pseudogene TRBV3-2) and TRBJ1-1; tentative D call: TRBD1 (6 bases). Germline-derived CDR1 and CDR2 are LGHDT and YNNKEL (reference sequence). V lost 4 bases and J lost 4, with 10 bases in between. The CDR3 has 13 amino acids. CDR3 loop: CASSLEGGTEAFF. The CDR3 DNA sequence: TGTGCCAGCAGCCTCGAAGGGGGCACTGAAGCTTTCTTT.

The chain joins TRBV5-6 to TRBJ2-7; D possibly corresponds to TRBD2 (6 bases). V gave up 3 bases and J gave up 0 bases, with 13 bases separating them. This CDR3 has 15 amino acids. The V gene's germline CDR1 is SGHDT and CDR2 YYEEEE. CDR3 protein: CASSSLARDSYEQYV. CDR3 bases: TGTGCCAGCAGCTCCCTAGCGCGGGACTCCTACGAGCAGTACGTC.

This chain uses TRBV27 with TRBJ2-5, with 14 bases lining up with TRBD2. This CDR3 is 16 amino acids long. CDR1 and CDR2 (germline): MNHEY, SMNVEV (reference sequence). The V segment lost 6 bases and the J segment 5 bases; nucleotides outside the gene matches: 8. DNA of the CDR3: TGTGCCAGCAGCTCAATGACTAGCGGGAGGGGGGAGACCCAGTACTTC. This sequence encodes CASSSMTSGRGETQYF.

V usage is TRBV4-3 and J usage is TRBJ2-2; D gene ambiguous. Germline CDR1 is LGHNA and CDR2 is YSLEER. Trimming shortened V by 3 bases and J by 7 bases, and 9 bases separated the two germline ends. This CDR3 has 13 residues. The CDR3 loop is CASSQQRGGELFF. The CDR3 nucleotides read TGCGCCAGCAGCCAGCAGAGAGGCGGGGAGCTGTTTTTT.

This sequence joins TRBV5-1 and TRBJ2-2; 7 nucleotides agree with TRBD2. The J segment lost 6 bases and the V segment lost 0 bases, leaving 8 bases of the junction unmatched. In germline, CDR1 is SGHRS, CDR2 YFSETQ. This CDR3 contains 16 residues. Written as DNA, the CDR3 is TGCGCCAGCAGCTTGGGTCGGGCGGGAGCGGCCGGGGAGCTGTTTTTT. As protein: CASSLGRAGAAGELFF.